Below, 8 T cell receptor beta chains from the same sample are listed, as sequenced in a study of neoadjuvant nivolumab and ipilimumab in lung cancer. Assay used: immunoSEQ multiplex PCR; TCRdb lists only in-frame clones, some missing. Among roughly 20,000 clones listed, around three quarters were seen once. Specimen: tumor tissue, collected after neoadjuvant nivolumab, alone or with ipilimumab, at or shortly before surgery. The origin of the receptors is an adult with non-small cell lung cancer.

The chain is built from TRBV28 and TRBJ2-3, with 8 bases fitting TRBD1. Germline lookup yields CDR1 MDHEN and CDR2 SYDVKM. This CDR3 has 14 residues. The V gene end was trimmed by 3 bases and the J gene end by 6 bases; junction bases not matched to a gene: 5. The CDR3 DNA sequence: TGTGCCAGCAGTTTCGCAGGGGGCCGTGATACGCAGTATTTT. It yields the protein CASSFAGGRDTQYF.

CDR3 in DNA: TGTGCCAGCTCACCCCGGGACAGGAAAACCAATGAGCAGTTCTTC. Its translation is CASSPRDRKTNEQFF. The chain joins TRBV18 to TRBJ2-1, with 8 bases fitting TRBD1. The V gene's germline CDR1 is KGHSH and CDR2 LQKENI. The CDR3 runs 15 residues. With 3 bases clipped from V and 6 bases from J, the junction kept 7 bases outside the gene matches.

This chain links TRBV20-1 with TRBJ1-2; D is unresolved. Germline loops: CDR1 DFQATT, CDR2 SNEGSKA (reference sequence). This CDR3 has 11 residues. V lost 0 bases to trimming and J lost 9 bases, with 8 bases between them. CDR3 amino acids: CSARDAPRYTF. For the CDR3, the DNA is TGCAGTGCTAGAGATGCCCCTCGCTACACCTTC.

This chain joins TRBV5-1 and TRBJ2-1; 9 nucleotides align to TRBD2. This CDR3 is 15 amino acids long. V lost 5 bases to trimming and J lost 8 bases; unmatched junction nucleotides: 11. Per germline, CDR1 SGHRS and CDR2 YFSETQ. The CDR3 DNA reads TGCGCCAGCAGATTAGCGGGGGACCGTTGGGATGAGCAGTTCTTC. Translating gives CASRLAGDRWDEQFF.

This clone was observed once. The chain uses TRBV15 and TRBJ1-5; 9 nucleotides line up with TRBD1. The germline gives CDR1 LNHNV, CDR2 YYDKDF (reference sequence). This CDR3 has 15 amino acids. Trimming took 3 bases from V and 3 from J; bases not matched to a gene: 3. CDR3 protein: CATSRGQGFNQPQHF. CDR3 nucleotides: TGTGCCACCAGCAGGGGACAGGGTTTCAATCAGCCCCAGCATTTT.

The V call is TRBV9, the J call TRBJ2-1; tentative D call: TRBD2 (6 bases). Trimming took off 4 bases at V and 12 bases at J, with 17 bases between the two ends. The CDR3 sequence is 13 residues long. Germline V gene data show CDR1 as SGDLS and CDR2 as YYNGEE. This CDR3 reads CASSSRRLEGQFF. DNA for the CDR3: TGTGCCAGCAGCTCGCGAAGACTAGAGGGGCAGTTCTTC.

The chain couples TRBV14 to TRBJ2-5; D unresolved. V lost 3 bases and J lost 2, with 10 bases in between. The CDR3 spans 14 residues. In germline, CDR1 is SGHDN, CDR2 FVKESK. The CDR3 loop is CASSHIAIQETQYF. CDR3 bases: TGTGCCAGCAGCCACATTGCGATACAAGAGACCCAGTACTTC.

The chain is built from TRBV2 and TRBJ2-6; D is perhaps TRBD1 or TRBD2 (5 bases each). The CDR3 consists of 15 residues. Germline V lookup: CDR1 SNHLY, CDR2 FYNNEI. The V end lost 2 bases, the J end lost 1 base, and 6 bases lay between the germline ends. CDR3 protein: CASSEWGSGANVLTF. The DNA for the CDR3 is TGTGCCAGCAGTGAATGGGGGTCTGGGGCCAACGTCCTGACTTTC. The variable domain in full, with the rest retrieved from reference TRBV2 and TRBJ2-6, is EPEVTQTPSHQVTQMGQEVILRCVPISNHLYFYWYRQILGQKVEFLVSFYNNEISEKSEIFDDQFSVERPDGSNFTLKIRSTKLEDSAMYFCASSEWGSGANVLTFGAGSRLTVL.